Listed here are 32 T cell receptor beta chains from one sample, sequenced in a study of CD8 T cells in ankylosing spondylitis. TCRdb used MiXCR to reprocess the 5' RACE reads, holding one entry per CDR3 protein. The sample has 150,000 to 200,000 distinct CDR3 sequences, around 20% seen once; the top ten hold approximately 7.8%. The sample comprised blood, either unsorted or a sorted T cell fraction (not recorded which). The source is a male donor with ankylosing spondylitis or in good health (not recorded which).

This clonotype was counted at least ten times. This rearrangement joins TRBV20-1 to TRBJ1-4; a weak D match, TRBD1 (6 bases). The CDR3 is 18 amino acids. CDR1 is DFQATT, CDR2 SNEGSKA, per germline (reference sequence). V was shortened by 0 bases and J by 3 bases, with 20 bases between the two germline ends. The CDR3 region is CSARDAGVVFRSNEKLFF. The CDR3 DNA is TGCAGTGCTAGAGATGCAGGGGTGGTCTTTAGGTCTAATGAAAAACTGTTTTTT.

This clonotype was recorded a few times. The V call is TRBV5-1, the J call TRBJ2-1; D might be TRBD2 (6 bases). CDR1 is SGHRS and CDR2 is YFSETQ in the germline V gene. The CDR3 is 14 amino acids. Trimming removed 3 bases at V and 5 bases at J, with 12 bases between. CDR3 sequence reads: CASSSVAANNEQFF. The CDR3 DNA sequence: TGCGCCAGCAGCTCTGTAGCGGCTAACAATGAGCAGTTCTTC.

There are many counts of this clonotype. The chain uses TRBV7-3 and TRBJ2-3; 13 nucleotides line up with TRBD2. The CDR3 loop spans 16 amino acids. V was pared by 4 bases and J by 0 bases, with 1 base of the junction left unmatched. The V gene's germline CDR1 is SGHTA and CDR2 FQGTGA. The CDR3 bases are TGTGCCAGCAGCTCGGGACTAGCGGGAAGCACAGATACGCAGTATTTT. This sequence encodes CASSSGLAGSTDTQYF. Based on the CDR3 plus reference TRBV7-3 and TRBJ2-3, the full variable domain is GAGVSQTPSNKVTEKGKYVELRCDPISGHTALYWYRQSLGQGPEFLIYFQGTGAADDSGLPNDRFFAVRPEGSVSTLKIQRTERGDSAVYLCASSSGLAGSTDTQYFGPGTRLTVL.

This clonotype turned up a few times. The chain is built from TRBV5-1 and TRBJ2-4, with 8 positions matching TRBD2. CDR3 length equals 18 residues. The V and J ends lost 4 bases and 2 bases, in that order; junction bases with no gene match: 14. Per germline, CDR1 SGHRS and CDR2 YFSETQ. The CDR3: CASSPTPQREKTKNIQYF. CDR3 bases: TGCGCCAGCAGCCCTACGCCGCAGCGGGAGAAGACCAAAAACATTCAGTACTTC.

A few counts support this clonotype. V is TRBV10-3 and J is TRBJ2-3; 14 bases are shared with TRBD2. Germline V CDR1 and CDR2: ENHRY, SYGVKD. The CDR3 spans 18 residues. V lost 2 bases and J lost 3; bases outside the gene matches: 7. The CDR3 is CAISEPGTSGSMTDTQYF. CDR3 nucleotides: TGTGCCATCAGTGAGCCAGGGACTAGCGGGAGTATGACAGATACGCAGTATTTT.

This clonotype was observed at least ten times. The V call is TRBV24-1, the J call TRBJ2-2, with no clear D. The CDR3 contains 15 residues. Trimming left V 4 bases short and J 2 bases short, with 10 bases between. The V gene's germline CDR1 is KGHDR and CDR2 SFDVKD. CDR3 DNA: TGTGCCACCAGTGAAGCAGAGCTTAACACCGGGGAGCTGTTTTTT. It is translated as CATSEAELNTGELFF.

This clonotype was seen a handful of times. CDR3 bases: TGTGCCAGCAGCTTAGGGGGAGGGCCCCAAAACATTCAGTACTTC. Translation: CASSLGGGPQNIQYF. The chain couples TRBV5-6 to TRBJ2-4, with D possibly being TRBD2 (7 bases). V lost 2 bases, J lost 5 bases, and 14 bases lay in between. This CDR3 has 15 amino acids. CDR1 is SGHDT and CDR2 is YYEEEE in the germline V gene.

The V call is TRBV2, the J call TRBJ1-6, with D possibly TRBD1 on 6 matching bases. CDR1 SNHLY and CDR2 FYNNEI come from the germline V gene. The CDR3 is 17 amino acids. V was cut by 5 bases and J by 4 bases, with 18 bases left in between. CDR3: CASSLRDTSFYNSPLHF. CDR3 nucleotide sequence: TGTGCCAGCAGTCTCCGGGACACCAGCTTTTATAATTCACCCCTCCACTTT.

This clonotype was seen more than once but under ten times. The V call is TRBV14, the J call TRBJ2-4, with 11 nucleotides matching TRBD2. Germline CDR1 reads SGHDN; CDR2 reads FVKESK. Germline trimming cut 5 bases from V and 1 base from J; bases unmatched to any gene: 16. The CDR3 consists of 20 residues. The CDR3 DNA reads TGTGCCAGCAGCGCACGGTGGATAGCGGGAGGGCCCTCGGCCAAAAACATTCAGTACTTC. Encoded protein: CASSARWIAGGPSAKNIQYF.

The CDR3 sequence: CASSLASGGEVGYEQYF. In DNA, the CDR3 is TGTGCCAGCAGCTTAGCGAGCGGGGGGGAGGTTGGTTACGAGCAGTACTTC. This chain links TRBV7-9 with TRBJ2-7; 10 nucleotides agree with TRBD2. V was pared by 0 bases and J by 4 bases, with 9 bases of the junction left unmatched. The CDR3 spans 17 residues. Germline V gene lookup returns CDR1 SEHNR and CDR2 FQNEAQ (reference sequence).

In this sample, this clonotype turned up a few times. Written as DNA, the CDR3 is TGTGCCAGCAGTTTTTACAGGGAAGAATATGGCTACACCTTC. Amino acids: CASSFYREEYGYTF. The V gene is TRBV28, the J gene TRBJ1-2; D possibly corresponds to TRBD1 (6 bases). The CDR3 spans 14 residues. V was pared by 3 bases and J by 5 bases, with 13 bases between. Germline CDR1 is MDHEN and CDR2 is SYDVKM.

The sample holds many counts of this clonotype. V usage is TRBV6-5 and J usage is TRBJ1-2; D perhaps matches TRBD1 (5 bases). This CDR3 has 16 amino acids. V lost 0 bases to trimming and J lost 2 bases, with 13 bases between them. Germline V gene sequence: CDR1 MNHEY, CDR2 SVGAGI. The CDR3 sequence is CASSYSNGWGNYGYTF. In DNA, the CDR3 is TGTGCCAGCAGTTACTCGAACGGGTGGGGCAACTATGGCTACACCTTC.

The chain uses TRBV4-1 and TRBJ2-1; D perhaps matches TRBD2 (5 bases). Trimming took off 5 bases at V and 15 bases at J, with 14 bases between the two ends. The CDR3 loop spans 11 amino acids. Per germline, CDR1 MGHRA and CDR2 YSYEKL. CDR3: CASSSLAVRFF. DNA of the CDR3: TGCGCCAGCAGCTCCCTAGCCGTACGGTTCTTC.

This clonotype was counted only a few times. The chain uses TRBV28 and TRBJ1-1; D not certain. The germline V gene has CDR1 MDHEN and CDR2 SYDVKM. Trimming stripped 1 base from V and 1 base from J, with 7 bases between. CDR3 size: 14 residues. CDR3 bases: TGTGCCAGCAGTTTATTGGTGCAGAACACTGAAGCTTTCTTT. It is translated as CASSLLVQNTEAFF.

The chain's CDR3 is CASGLGTGGSAEAFF. CDR3 sequence (DNA): TGTGCTAGTGGTTTGGGGACAGGGGGGTCGGCTGAAGCTTTCTTT. V gene TRBV12-5 combines with J gene TRBJ1-1, with TRBD1 matching over 10 bases. V lost 1 base, J lost 6 bases, and 5 bases stayed unmatched. The CDR3 has 15 amino acids. Germline V gene data show CDR1 as LGHNT and CDR2 as FRNRAP.

This clonotype has at least ten counts. The J gene is TRBJ2-1, the V gene TRBV2, with D possibly TRBD1 on 6 matching bases. The V end was cut by 11 bases, the J end by 6 bases, with 20 bases between. The CDR3 loop spans 14 amino acids. Germline V gene lookup returns CDR1 SNHLY and CDR2 FYNNEI. The CDR3 here is CAGGSGVGFNEQFF. CDR3 in DNA: TGTGCCGGGGGCTCAGGGGTCGGGTTCAATGAGCAGTTCTTC.

This clonotype was picked up many times. The chain couples TRBV20-1 to TRBJ2-7; 11 bases agree with TRBD2. Trimming cost V 6 bases and J 0 bases; bases outside gene matches: 7. The CDR3 consists of 15 residues. Germline values: CDR1 DFQATT, CDR2 SNEGSKA (reference sequence). CDR3 coding DNA: TGCAGTGCCCAAGGACTAGCGGGTTTCTCCTACGAGCAGTACTTC. Amino acids: CSAQGLAGFSYEQYF.

This clonotype was seen many times. V gene TRBV5-1 combines with J gene TRBJ2-7; D is possibly TRBD2 (5 bases). The CDR3 is 16 residues long. Per the germline V gene, CDR1 is SGHRS and CDR2 is YFSETQ. V lost 2 bases, J lost 3 bases, and 18 bases lay in between. The DNA of the CDR3 is TGCGCCAGCAGCTTCAGTATGGACGTCGGGATCTACGAGCAGTACTTC. The encoded protein is CASSFSMDVGIYEQYF.

V is TRBV4-2 and J is TRBJ2-3; D is ambiguous. CDR3 size: 14 residues. Germline assignment: CDR1 LGHNA and CDR2 YNFKEQ. The ends were cut back, 0 bases at V and 3 bases at J, with 7 bases in the middle. The CDR3: CASSQDPGTDTQYF. DNA of the CDR3: TGTGCCAGCAGCCAAGACCCAGGAACAGATACGCAGTATTTT.

The sample holds many counts of this clonotype. V and J are TRBV29-1 and TRBJ2-7, with 11 bases lining up with TRBD2. The J segment lost 1 base and the V segment lost 0 bases, leaving 8 bases of the junction unmatched. The germline gives CDR1 SQVTM, CDR2 ANQGSEA. This CDR3 region has 17 residues. The CDR3 here is CSVEELATSGSSYEQYF. CDR3 nucleotide sequence: TGCAGCGTTGAAGAACTGGCTACTAGCGGGAGTTCCTACGAGCAGTACTTC.

This clonotype was seen only a few times. The rearrangement links TRBV6-5 to TRBJ1-5, with a tentative D call TRBD1 (6 bases). CDR1 is MNHEY, CDR2 SVGAGI, per germline. This CDR3 region has 17 residues. Between the trimmed V and J ends, which lost 6 bases and 0 bases, there was a span of 18 bases. In nucleotides, the CDR3 is TGTGCCAGCAGCCCCCTGACAGGATCATATAGCAATCAGCCCCAGCATTTT. This gives the protein CASSPLTGSYSNQPQHF.

This clonotype was counted between two and nine times. Germline and junction disagree at one end, which may indicate a read error. V gene TRBV20-1 combines with J gene TRBJ2-7; TRBD2 matches 9 bases. The germline CDR1 and CDR2 sequences are DFQATT and SNEGSKA (reference sequence). The CDR3 has 14 residues. The CDR3: CSARGLAGSSEQYF. As DNA, the CDR3 is TGCAGTGCTAGAGGCCTAGCGGGATCCTCCGAGCAGTACTTC.

V usage is TRBV6-6 and J usage is TRBJ2-1, with 10 nucleotides matching TRBD2. Trimming cost V 5 bases and J 10 bases; bases outside gene matches: 2. CDR3 size: 12 residues. In germline, CDR1 is MNHNY, CDR2 SVGAGI (reference sequence). The CDR3 nucleotides read TGTGCCAGCAGTCAGACTAGCGGGGAGCAGTTCTTC. Amino acid sequence: CASSQTSGEQFF.

V and J are TRBV20-1 and TRBJ2-2; a weak D match, TRBD2 (5 bases). CDR1 and CDR2 from the germline V gene are DFQATT and SNEGSKA (reference sequence). V was cut by 0 bases and J by 2 bases, with 13 bases left in between. The CDR3 covers 16 residues. Written as DNA, the CDR3 is TGCAGTGCTAGAGATCAGGCTAGCATCAACACCGGGGAGCTGTTTTTT. Translating it yields CSARDQASINTGELFF.

This chain uses TRBV14 with TRBJ2-5; unclear D gene. This CDR3 contains 15 residues. Germline assignment: CDR1 SGHDN and CDR2 FVKESK. V lost 1 base, J lost 0 bases, and 9 bases lay in between. CDR3 residues: CASSQVQQNQETQYF. The CDR3 DNA is TGTGCCAGCAGCCAAGTGCAACAGAACCAAGAGACCCAGTACTTC.

There are a few counts of this clonotype. The chain recombines TRBV6-1 with TRBJ1-5; 8 bases map to TRBD1. The CDR3 has 15 amino acids. V dropped 6 bases and J dropped 7; count of bases not matched to a gene: 11. Germline assignment: CDR1 MNHNS and CDR2 SASEGT. The CDR3 sequence: CASSRDRGGRQPQHF. DNA of the CDR3: TGTGCCAGCAGCCGTGACAGGGGTGGTCGACAGCCCCAGCATTTT.

This clonotype was seen more than once but under ten times. The rearrangement links TRBV27 to TRBJ2-1, with 8 bases aligning to TRBD1. The CDR3 spans 15 residues. The ends lost 4 bases at V and 5 bases at J; junction bases unmatched: 7. Germline values: CDR1 MNHEY, CDR2 SMNVEV (reference sequence). DNA for the CDR3: TGTGCCAGCAGTTATGGACAGGGAAAGAACAATGAGCAGTTCTTC. Its translation is CASSYGQGKNNEQFF.

As regards this clonotype: A much bigger clone sits one base away, suggesting this may be a read error. The rearrangement joins TRBV5-5 to TRBJ1-5; no reliable D call. CDR1 and CDR2 from the germline V gene are SGHKS and YYEKEE (reference sequence). This CDR3 comprises 13 residues. The CDR3 nucleotides read TGTGCCGGCAGCCTAGGACCGGATCAGCCCCAGCATTTT. It encodes CAGSLGPDQPQHF.

This clonotype has a count of ten or more. Mismatch with germline at one junction end may stem from a read error. This sequence joins TRBV24-1 and TRBJ2-1, with unresolved D. The CDR3 runs 12 residues. The germline gives CDR1 KGHDR, CDR2 SFDVKD. The CDR3 nucleotides are TGTGCCACCAGTGACGCGAGCTATGAGCGGTTCTTC. Translation: CATSDASYERFF.

In its sample, this clonotype was seen many times. The genes are TRBV5-1 and TRBJ2-7; D is tentatively TRBD1 or TRBD2 (6 bases each). With 4 bases removed from V and 3 bases from J, the gap between germline ends came to 20 bases. The CDR3 length is 16 residues. Germline V gene sequence: CDR1 SGHRS, CDR2 YFSETQ. The CDR3 region has the DNA TGCGCCAGCAGCCCCGGGGGCGGCGGGCGCGACTACGAGCAGTACTTC. Its translation is CASSPGGGGRDYEQYF.

This clonotype appeared many times. The chain couples TRBV27 to TRBJ1-1; D is uncertain. There are 11 residues in the CDR3. The V gene's germline CDR1 is MNHEY and CDR2 SMNVEV (reference sequence). V lost 7 bases and J lost 3, with 6 bases in between. CDR3 loop: CASKADTEAFF. CDR3 bases: TGTGCCAGCAAGGCTGACACTGAAGCTTTCTTT.

The chain employs TRBV11-2 and TRBJ1-5, with a possible D match to TRBD1 (6 bases). Trimming took 5 bases from V and 9 from J, leaving 17 bases between them. This CDR3 contains 14 residues. CDR1 and CDR2 from the germline V gene are SGHAT and FQNNGV. The CDR3 DNA is TGTGCCAGCAGCCCGACCGGGGGCGAGCTGCCCCAGCATTTT. Translated, it gives CASSPTGGELPQHF. Full variable domain (rest looked up from reference TRBV11-2 and TRBJ1-5): EAGVAQSPRYKIIEKRQSVAFWCNPISGHATLYWYQQILGQGPKLLIQFQNNGVVDDSQLPKDRFSAERLKGVDSTLKIQPAKLEDSAVYLCASSPTGGELPQHFGDGTRLSIL.